A single sample is the source of the 19 T cell receptor beta chains below, sequenced in a study of T cell responses to AZD1222 COVID-19 vaccine (dated by TCRdb to the early 2020s). Receptor libraries were prepared by the immunoSEQ multiplex PCR assay. TCRdb took this table from immuneACCESS and kept in-frame rearrangements with V and J called. Such tables lack part of the clones; where checked against another copy, unresolved V genes explain under half of the gap, and the rest is unexplained. Within this sample are about 130,000 clones, with approximately 88% of them counted one time only. Of the sample, roughly 8% falls within the top ten clones. Explained via the paper, the time point label denotes: baseline before first vaccination. This specimen was peripheral blood, taken on day 0 of AZD1222 vaccination. The receptors originated from an adult in good health.

The chain carries TRBV15 and TRBJ2-3; the D gene is possibly TRBD2 (7 bases). In germline, CDR1 is LNHNV, CDR2 YYDKDF (reference sequence). This CDR3 spans 12 amino acids. V was clipped by 8 bases and J by 5 bases, with 11 bases between them. CDR3 coding DNA: TGTGCCACCGGGGGGGCTGGAGATACGCAGTATTTT. It codes for CATGGAGDTQYF.

This clone was seen a few times. The chain couples TRBV5-4 to TRBJ1-1, with D hard to call. V was cut by 0 bases and J by 2 bases, with 5 bases left in between. This CDR3 has 13 amino acids. Germline-derived CDR1 and CDR2 are SGHNT and YYREEE (reference sequence). CDR3 amino acids: CASSLAGNTEAFF. CDR3 in DNA: TGTGCCAGCAGCTTGGCAGGAAACACTGAAGCTTTCTTT.

This chain links TRBV6-5 with TRBJ2-3, with D unclear. Germline-derived CDR1 and CDR2 are MNHEY and SVGAGI. Between the trimmed V and J ends, which lost 6 bases and 0 bases, there was a span of 7 bases. The CDR3 totals 13 residues. This CDR3 reads CASRGFSTDTQYF. The CDR3 bases are TGTGCCAGCAGAGGGTTTAGCACAGATACGCAGTATTTT.

The genes are TRBV18 and TRBJ1-1, with D perhaps TRBD1 (6 bases). The CDR3 runs 15 residues. Germline V gene sequence: CDR1 KGHSH, CDR2 LQKENI. V shed 3 bases and J shed 1 base, with 12 bases lying between them. The CDR3 protein is CASSPTGKENTEAFF. As DNA, the CDR3 is TGTGCCAGCTCACCTACAGGGAAGGAGAACACTGAAGCTTTCTTT. Full variable domain (rest looked up from reference TRBV18 and TRBJ1-1): NAGVMQNPRHLVRRRGQEARLRCSPMKGHSHVYWYRQLPEEGLKFMVYLQKENIIDESGMPKERFSAEFPKEGPSILRIQQVVRGDSAAYFCASSPTGKENTEAFFGQGTRLTVV.

This clone appeared a few times. V gene TRBV19 combines with J gene TRBJ1-2; tentative D call: TRBD1 (6 bases). CDR3 size: 16 residues. Between the trimmed V and J ends, which lost 6 bases and 3 bases, there was a span of 20 bases. In germline, CDR1 is LNHDA, CDR2 SQIVND (reference sequence). This CDR3 is CASRTLGRGPDYGYTF. CDR3 bases: TGTGCCAGTAGGACCTTAGGGCGGGGGCCGGACTATGGCTACACCTTC.

The CDR3 DNA sequence: TGTGCCAGCAGCTTAGGGGCAGGGGGGTACAATGAGCAGTTCTTC. It encodes CASSLGAGGYNEQFF. The V gene is TRBV7-9, the J gene TRBJ2-1; tentative D call: TRBD1 (7 bases). This CDR3 is 15 amino acids long. Trimming cost V 1 base and J 4 bases, with 11 bases left between them. Germline-derived CDR1 and CDR2 are SEHNR and FQNEAQ (reference sequence).

CDR3: CASSYPRGAYNEQFF. As DNA, the CDR3 is TGTGCCAGCAGTTACCCCAGGGGGGCCTACAATGAGCAGTTCTTC. The chain combines TRBV6-6 with TRBJ2-1; D possibly corresponds to TRBD1 (7 bases). CDR3 length equals 15 residues. V shed 2 bases and J shed 2 bases, with 10 bases lying between them. From germline, CDR1 is MNHNY and CDR2 SVGAGI (reference sequence).

The J gene is TRBJ2-3, the V gene TRBV5-4; 9 bases fit TRBD1. V was pared by 3 bases and J by 4 bases, with 9 bases of the junction left unmatched. CDR1 is SGHNT and CDR2 is YYREEE in the germline V gene (reference sequence). CDR3 size: 16 residues. CDR3 sequence: CASSSPRQGVADTQYF. The DNA of the CDR3 is TGTGCCAGCAGCTCCCCGCGACAGGGGGTGGCAGATACGCAGTATTTT.

This clone showed up just a few times. The chain is built from TRBV19 and TRBJ2-7, with D perhaps TRBD1 or TRBD2 (5 bases each). V lost 6 bases to trimming and J lost 7 bases, with 13 bases between them. Looked up from germline, CDR1 is LNHDA and CDR2 is SQIVND (reference sequence). This CDR3 has 12 amino acids. The CDR3 loop reads CASSHRSGEQYF. CDR3 DNA sequence: TGTGCCAGTAGCCACAGGTCGGGGGAGCAGTACTTC.

The chain joins TRBV5-1 to TRBJ2-7; 10 bases agree with TRBD1. V lost 4 bases, J lost 3 bases, and 7 bases stayed unmatched. Germline V gene data show CDR1 as SGHRS and CDR2 as YFSETQ. This CDR3 is 15 amino acids long. CDR3 coding DNA: TGCGCCAGCAGCGGAAGGACAGGGGGGTTCTACGAGCAGTACTTC. Translated, it gives CASSGRTGGFYEQYF. Supplemented by reference TRBV5-1 and TRBJ2-7, the full variable domain reads KAGVTQTPRYLIKTRGQQVTLSCSPISGHRSVSWYQQTPGQGLQFLFEYFSETQRNKGNFPGRFSGRQFSNSRSEMNVSTLELGDSALYLCASSGRTGGFYEQYFGPGTRLTVT.

V is TRBV28 and J is TRBJ2-7; 10 bases fit TRBD1. Trimming at V came to 3 bases and at J to 2 bases, leaving 4 bases not matched to a gene. The CDR3 length is 15 residues. Looked up from germline, CDR1 is MDHEN and CDR2 is SYDVKM. The CDR3 region is CASSFGTGAAYEQYF. The CDR3 DNA reads as TGTGCCAGCAGTTTCGGGACAGGGGCAGCCTACGAGCAGTACTTC.

As concerns this clone: The limits of the CDR3 on the DNA are not certain, so only TCRdb's listed CDR3 is given. V is TRBV19 and J is TRBJ1-2; TRBD1, as called in the table, went unchecked against the DNA. The CDR3 is 16 residues long, counting both termini. The germline gives CDR1 LNHDA, CDR2 SQIVND (reference sequence). This CDR3 reads CASTSVGDRDLKGYTF.

The chain employs TRBV6-5 and TRBJ1-5; 8 positions agree with TRBD1. The CDR3 runs to 15 residues. Germline V gene lookup returns CDR1 MNHEY and CDR2 SVGAGI. The V gene end was trimmed by 6 bases and the J gene end by 2 bases; junction bases not matched to a gene: 6. DNA of the CDR3: TGTGCCAGCAGACCTCCGGGACAGGGCAATCAGCCCCAGCATTTT. Its translation is CASRPPGQGNQPQHF.

The chain combines TRBV5-6 with TRBJ2-7; D is uncertain. This CDR3 is 11 amino acids long. Germline CDR1 and CDR2: SGHDT and YYEEEE. V was pared by 4 bases and J by 3 bases, with 5 bases between. CDR3 residues: CASSGDYEQYF. CDR3 DNA: TGTGCCAGCAGCGGCGACTACGAGCAGTACTTC.

The J gene is TRBJ1-4, the V gene TRBV29-1, with D hard to call. The germline V gene encodes CDR1 SQVTM and CDR2 ANQGSEA. V was trimmed by 5 bases and J by 8 bases, leaving 9 bases between them. This CDR3 spans 11 amino acids. The CDR3 DNA reads as TGCAGCGTTTCGTCCGGGGAAAAACTGTTTTTT. Protein: CSVSSGEKLFF.

The chain recombines TRBV18 with TRBJ1-4; D unresolved. The V and J ends lost 3 bases and 0 bases respectively, with 14 bases between them. Germline V gene sequence: CDR1 KGHSH, CDR2 LQKENI. This CDR3 contains 17 residues. CDR3 nucleotide sequence: TGTGCCAGCTCACCGGGTGGGCCTGGTGCAACTAATGAAAAACTGTTTTTT. This translates into CASSPGGPGATNEKLFF.

Notes on this clone: Additional DNA sequences in this sample encode the identical CDR3. J is TRBJ1-6 and V is TRBV9; no definite D call. The CDR3 covers 12 residues. The V gene lost 1 base and the J gene lost 7 bases, with 3 bases spanning the gap. The V gene's germline CDR1 is SGDLS and CDR2 YYNGEE. The CDR3 protein is CASSVRNSPLHF. CDR3 bases: TGTGCCAGCAGCGTAAGAAATTCACCCCTCCACTTT.

The genes are TRBV19 and TRBJ2-5, with a tentative D call TRBD1 (6 bases). This CDR3 has 13 residues. Germline values: CDR1 LNHDA, CDR2 SQIVND (reference sequence). Trimming cost V 4 bases and J 5 bases, with 11 bases left between them. The CDR3 protein is CASSSRGGETQYF. CDR3 nucleotides: TGTGCCAGTAGTAGCAGGGGTGGGGAGACCCAGTACTTC. Filled out from reference TRBV19 and TRBJ2-5, the complete variable domain reads DGGITQSPKYLFRKEGQNVTLSCEQNLNHDAMYWYRQDPGQGLRLIYYSQIVNDFQKGDIAEGYSVSREKKESFPLTVTSAQKNPTAFYLCASSSRGGETQYFGPGTRLLVL.

The chain links TRBV27 to TRBJ1-2; TRBD1 might be the D (6 bases). Trimming removed 5 bases from V and 7 bases from J, with 20 bases in between. The CDR3 extends over 15 amino acids. Germline V gene sequence: CDR1 MNHEY, CDR2 SMNVEV (reference sequence). CDR3 loop: CASSPHLDRHGGYTF. The DNA of the CDR3 is TGTGCCAGCAGTCCACACTTGGACAGACACGGTGGCTACACCTTC.